The 6 T cell receptor beta chains in this list originate from one sample, sequenced in a study of T cell changes during pregnancy in multiple sclerosis. The repertoire was sequenced with immunoSEQ multiplex PCR; TCRdb's copy has only in-frame clones and lacks some. The sample shows around 88,000 clones, 91% of them seen only once. The source material was peripheral blood, sampled in the first trimester of pregnancy. The receptors stem from a female donor with multiple sclerosis, enrolled in a pregnancy study.

The chain carries TRBV19 and TRBJ2-3; D unclear. The CDR3 contains 15 residues. The V gene lost 5 bases and the J gene lost 2 bases, with 14 bases spanning the gap. Germline V gives CDR1 LNHDA, CDR2 SQIVND (reference sequence). The CDR3 is CASSPQGGFTDTQYF. The CDR3 DNA reads TGTGCCAGTAGTCCCCAAGGCGGCTTCACAGATACGCAGTATTTT.

This clone was detected once. This rearrangement joins TRBV5-1 to TRBJ1-2; tentative D call: TRBD1 (6 bases). Looked up from germline, CDR1 is SGHRS and CDR2 is YFSETQ. V was pared by 0 bases and J by 6 bases, with 15 bases between. The CDR3 consists of 15 residues. The CDR3 region has the DNA TGCGCCAGCAGCTTGGGGGACACAGGGTCGGATGGCTACACCTTC. Translation: CASSLGDTGSDGYTF.

The V and J genes are TRBV6-1 and TRBJ1-3; 9 bases match TRBD1. This CDR3 is built from 14 residues. Trimming took 7 bases from V and 4 from J; bases not matched to a gene: 5. Germline V gene lookup returns CDR1 MNHNS and CDR2 SASEGT. As DNA, the CDR3 is TGTGCCAGCAATGACAGGGGGATAGGAAACACCATATATTTT. It is translated as CASNDRGIGNTIYF.

Only one count was recorded for this clone. The rearrangement uses TRBV4-3 and TRBJ2-2, with 10 positions matching TRBD1. The J segment lost 7 bases and the V segment lost 0 bases, leaving 8 bases of the junction unmatched. There are 17 residues in the CDR3. Germline V gene data show CDR1 as LGHNA and CDR2 as YSLEER. CDR3: CASSQEQRTGGVGELFF. In nucleotides, the CDR3 is TGCGCCAGCAGCCAAGAACAGCGGACAGGGGGGGTCGGGGAGCTGTTTTTT.

This chain joins TRBV18 and TRBJ1-2; no clear D. Trimming took off 3 bases at V and 8 bases at J, with 16 bases between the two ends. CDR1 is KGHSH, CDR2 LQKENI, per germline. CDR3 length equals 14 residues. The CDR3 is CASSPTSRTGGYTF. CDR3 DNA sequence: TGTGCCAGCTCACCCACCAGCCGAACCGGGGGCTACACCTTC. Looking up the rest from reference TRBV18 and TRBJ1-2 gives the full variable domain: NAGVMQNPRHLVRRRGQEARLRCSPMKGHSHVYWYRQLPEEGLKFMVYLQKENIIDESGMPKERFSAEFPKEGPSILRIQQVVRGDSAAYFCASSPTSRTGGYTFGSGTRLTVV.

The rearrangement uses TRBV7-3 and TRBJ2-3; no definite D call. The CDR3 totals 13 residues. V dropped 2 bases and J dropped 3 bases, with 6 bases sitting between them. Germline CDR1 reads SGHTA; CDR2 reads FQGTGA. The CDR3 region has the DNA TGTGCCAGCAGCTTAGCCAGTACAGATACGCAGTATTTT. It codes for CASSLASTDTQYF.